The T cell receptor beta chain described here comes from a study of cytomegalovirus exposure and HLA in healthy donors. Trimming removed 1 base from V and 5 bases from J, with 5 bases in between. The CDR3 extends over 12 amino acids. Germline V gene sequence: CDR1 SGHTA, CDR2 FQGNSA. Study observations and caveats: Some TCR beta chains (164 of them) were listed as cytomegalovirus-associated. For most TCR beta V segments, an earlier analysis put the productive rate at about 87% or about 30% of the time. When analyzed later, a missense DCLRE1C variant was found to be linked to TCR beta V- and J-gene trimming. V segments that were indistinguishable, TRBV6-2 and TRBV6-3 among them, were omitted from analysis.

Concerning this clone: Its target is unknown.

This PCR relied on a set of 60 Vbeta primers and 13 Jbeta primers. Generated by immunoSEQ multiplex PCR, the TCRdb table keeps only in-frame clones and is missing some. The repertoire holds around 120,000 clones, with approximately 84% as singletons. This sequence joins TRBV7-2 and TRBJ2-5; no reliable D call. The TCR sequence derives from a man aged 45 to 65 in good health and CMV-seronegative. Sequences were obtained from PBMCs. CDR3 sequence: CASSLVLETQYF. Written as DNA, the CDR3 is TGTGCCAGCAGCTTAGTCCTGGAGACCCAGTACTTC.